The 16 T cell receptor beta chains given below trace back to one sample, sequenced in a study of blood T cell repertoires in COVID-19 (dated by TCRdb to the early 2020s). The receptor library was made with the immunoSEQ multiplex PCR assay. The immuneACCESS repertoire file appears here via TCRdb, limited to in-frame rearrangements. These files lack a portion of the clones; in checked studies, under half of the deficit traces to unresolved V genes, and the cause of the others is not known. The sample has 65,000 to 75,000 clones on record, 82% of them singletons. Jointly, the top ten make up over 7.5% of the sample. Input material: peripheral blood. The source of these receptors is a woman of 80 years or more with acute or convalescent COVID-19.

This clone was seen a single time. V is TRBV7-8 and J is TRBJ2-7; D is ambiguous. Per the germline V gene, CDR1 is SGHVS and CDR2 is FQNEAQ. This CDR3 is 14 amino acids long. V was trimmed by 5 bases and J by 0 bases, leaving 11 bases between them. The CDR3 reads CASSPRFSSYEQYF. The CDR3 DNA sequence: TGTGCCAGCAGCCCGCGGTTCAGCTCCTACGAGCAGTACTTC.

The chain is built from TRBV11-2 and TRBJ2-7; D might be TRBD1 (5 bases). CDR3 length equals 16 residues. The V gene's germline CDR1 is SGHAT and CDR2 FQNNGV. The V gene lost 0 bases and the J gene lost 0 bases, with 12 bases spanning the gap. The CDR3: CASSLDQDRYSYEQYF. As DNA, the CDR3 is TGTGCCAGCAGCTTAGATCAAGACAGATACTCCTACGAGCAGTACTTC.

The V call is TRBV5-4, the J call TRBJ2-5; D may be TRBD1 (7 bases). CDR3 length equals 12 residues. The ends were cut back, 7 bases at V and 4 bases at J, with 11 bases in the middle. Germline CDR1 and CDR2: SGHNT and YYREEE (reference sequence). CDR3: CASGQGGETQYF. The DNA of the CDR3 is TGTGCCAGCGGGCAGGGGGGAGAGACCCAGTACTTC.

V and J are TRBV20-1 and TRBJ1-2; D gene ambiguous. This CDR3 has 11 residues. In germline, CDR1 is DFQATT, CDR2 SNEGSKA (reference sequence). V lost 3 bases and J 13 bases, leaving 15 bases between the germline ends. CDR3 protein: CSASQQSMSTF. The CDR3, as DNA: TGCAGTGCTAGTCAACAGTCTATGAGCACCTTC.

The chain has TRBV10-1 and TRBJ1-3; tentative D call: TRBD1 (6 bases). CDR1 and CDR2 (germline): WNHNN, SYGVQD (reference sequence). Trimming left V 9 bases short and J 0 bases short, with 21 bases between. The CDR3 consists of 17 residues. CDR3 region: CARTPLDSYVSGNTIYF. The CDR3 DNA reads as TGCGCCAGGACCCCCTTGGACAGTTATGTCTCTGGAAACACCATATATTTT.

The rearrangement uses TRBV6-5 and TRBJ1-2, with no clear D. CDR3 size: 13 residues. CDR1 is MNHEY, CDR2 SVGAGI, per germline. Trimming took off 5 bases at V and 2 bases at J, with 9 bases between the two ends. The CDR3: CASSRTENYGYTF. The DNA for the CDR3 is TGTGCCAGCAGTCGAACAGAGAACTATGGCTACACCTTC.

The chain links TRBV29-1 to TRBJ2-7; possible D gene TRBD1, 5 bases. V was pared by 3 bases and J by 3 bases, with 12 bases between. This CDR3 comprises 13 residues. CDR1 is SQVTM, CDR2 ANQGSEA, per germline. CDR3 sequence: CSVEARQGYEQYF. In DNA, the CDR3 is TGCAGCGTTGAGGCCCGGCAGGGCTACGAGCAGTACTTC.

The chain links TRBV15 to TRBJ2-3; TRBD2 is a possible D gene (6 bases). The germline V gene has CDR1 LNHNV and CDR2 YYDKDF (reference sequence). Trimming took off 5 bases at V and 1 base at J, with 10 bases between the two ends. The CDR3 is 14 amino acids. CDR3 in DNA: TGTGCCACCAGCCCCGGGACTGGCACAGATACGCAGTATTTT. It is translated as CATSPGTGTDTQYF.

V gene TRBV7-9 combines with J gene TRBJ2-1; 12 nucleotides agree with TRBD2. Germline CDR1 reads SEHNR; CDR2 reads FQNEAQ (reference sequence). The length of the CDR3 is 17 residues. J was trimmed by 3 bases and V by 5 bases; bases with no gene match: 8. CDR3 sequence: CASSQKTSGGLYNEQFF. The CDR3 DNA sequence: TGTGCCAGCAGCCAAAAGACTAGCGGGGGCCTCTACAATGAGCAGTTCTTC.

This sequence joins TRBV6-1 and TRBJ2-7; 7 bases map to TRBD1. This CDR3 region has 11 residues. Germline V lookup: CDR1 MNHNS, CDR2 SASEGT. Trimming cost V 5 bases and J 12 bases; bases outside gene matches: 7. CDR3 sequence: CASSSGDRRYF. The DNA of the CDR3 is TGTGCCAGCAGTTCCGGGGACAGACGGTACTTC.

This clone was picked up a small number of times. The genes are TRBV30 and TRBJ1-1; tentatively, D is TRBD1 (6 bases). This CDR3 is built from 13 residues. V was pared by 4 bases and J by 2 bases, with 11 bases between. Germline CDR1 is GTSNPN and CDR2 is SVGIG (reference sequence). CDR3 in amino acids: CAWMAGDNTEAFF. As DNA, the CDR3 is TGTGCCTGGATGGCAGGGGACAACACTGAAGCTTTCTTT.

The CDR3 coding sequence is TGTGCCAGCAGCTTAGAGACAGGGTACTATGGCTACACCTTC. Its translation is CASSLETGYYGYTF. The rearrangement uses TRBV7-9 and TRBJ1-2; 7 bases match TRBD1. Germline V CDR1 and CDR2: SEHNR, FQNEAQ (reference sequence). J was trimmed by 3 bases and V by 1 base; bases with no gene match: 2. The CDR3 has 14 residues. Based on the CDR3 plus reference TRBV7-9 and TRBJ1-2, the full variable domain is DTGVSQNPRHKITKRGQNVTFRCDPISEHNRLYWYRQTLGQGPEFLTYFQNEAQLEKSRLLSDRFSAERPKGSFSTLEIQRTEQGDSAMYLCASSLETGYYGYTFGSGTRLTVV.

The genes are TRBV5-5 and TRBJ2-1; the D is unclear. V lost 2 bases and J lost 2, with 11 bases in between. Germline CDR1 is SGHKS and CDR2 is YYEKEE (reference sequence). This CDR3 spans 15 amino acids. The CDR3 nucleotides read TGTGCCAGCAGCTTCATGGCAGGAACCTACAATGAGCAGTTCTTC. Protein product: CASSFMAGTYNEQFF.

The chain recombines TRBV6-1 with TRBJ2-7; maybe TRBD1 (5 bases). V lost 1 base and J 0 bases, leaving 13 bases between the germline ends. There are 16 residues in the CDR3. CDR1 and CDR2 from the germline V gene are MNHNS and SASEGT. The CDR3 loop is CASSEETGMSSYEQYF. CDR3 coding DNA: TGTGCCAGCAGTGAAGAAACAGGCATGAGCTCCTACGAGCAGTACTTC.

This clone came up a few times. The genes are TRBV7-6 and TRBJ2-3; no firm D call. Germline lookup yields CDR1 SGHVS and CDR2 FNYEAQ. The CDR3 consists of 12 residues. Trimming left V 5 bases short and J 10 bases short, with 13 bases between. The CDR3 sequence: CASSISGPPQYF. CDR3 coding DNA: TGTGCCAGCAGCATCTCAGGTCCCCCGCAGTATTTT.

The chain employs TRBV3-1 (or the pseudogene TRBV3-2) and TRBJ1-1; D not resolved. CDR3 size: 14 residues. Germline V lookup: CDR1 LGHDT, CDR2 YNNKEL (reference sequence). The V end lost 0 bases, the J end lost 6 bases, and 11 bases lay between the germline ends. CDR3: CASSQERGFAEAFF. In DNA, the CDR3 is TGTGCCAGCAGCCAAGAGAGAGGGTTCGCTGAAGCTTTCTTT.